The entry below gives a single T cell receptor (beta chain) sequence along with its context. This clonotype showed up many times. What antigen it recognizes has not been identified. Base-call qualities are not available, and no considerably larger clone is one nucleotide away. Ficoll-Paque density gradient centrifugation was used to isolate PBMCs. The junction carries 5 bases between V and J, which are trimmed by 1 base and 4 bases respectively. The CDR3 holds 13 amino acids from the cysteine to the phenylalanine. The DNA shown is the 39-base CDR3, in frame from base 1. CDR1 and CDR2 are read off the germline V gene (reference sequence) as LNHDA and SQIVND. This record comes from a study of T-cell memory formation after mild COVID-19 (dated by TCRdb to about 2021). As for the study more broadly: Most TCR sequence clusters were specific to one of the two donors. Two young, previously healthy adult volunteers, one female and one male, were included in the cohort. T-cell clones expanding and contracting after mild COVID-19 in two donors were tracked by longitudinal TCRalpha and TCRbeta repertoire sequencing. Paper-wide results and their limitations: Contracting CD4+ clones turned up mainly in the CM and EM memory subsets, whereas EMRA was where CD8+ clones were enriched. The detection of some responding clones in pre-infection memory suggests that pre-existing cross-reactive memory T cells joined the SARS-CoV-2 response. Only a couple of mild cases were covered by the study, and larger cohorts that include severe cases with pre-infection samples were considered necessary. From day 15 to 85, contracting clones showed balanced CD4/CD8 phenotypes, whereas a second wave of clones that expanded from day 15 to 37 leaned towards CD4+. The second-wave clones that peaked on day 37 were not confirmed to be SARS-CoV-2 specific.

This sample was sequenced with an Illumina NovaSeq 6000. Using 5'RACE with constant-segment primers, TCRalpha and TCRbeta cDNA libraries were constructed, with sample barcodes and unique molecular identifiers added in the process. RNA was extracted from every sample with Trizol reagent. Libraries were amplified in two PCR steps, with a second sample barcode and Illumina TruSeq adapters added in the second step. The libraries were sequenced on an Illumina NovaSeq using 2 x 150 bp paired-end reads. The source study handled its data this way. Reads were demultiplexed and collapsed into UMI-guided consensus sequences with migec v1.2.7. With mixcr v2.1.11, UMI consensuses were aligned to TRA and TRB V and J templates and assembled into clonotypes. Expanded or contracted clonotypes were those called significant by both edgeR and NoisET, with noise models trained on biological replicates. For edgeR calls, a false discovery rate-adjusted p below 0.01 and a log2 fold-change threshold of 1 were applied. As an exploratory analysis of dynamics, max-normalized trajectories of the 1000 most abundant clonotypes were examined by PCA with hierarchical clustering. Each responding clone was given a CD4 or CD8 phenotype based on the CD4+ and CD8+ repertoires, which had been sequenced separately. In TCRdb, the public reads were trimmed at Q25 with fastp and aligned with MiXCR, with productive beta chains retained. When rows share a CDR3 protein, they turn into one entry using the most common DNA and genes. TCRdb's processing, not the authors' own work, is the source of the V and J calls. This sample lists some 300,000 distinct CDR3 sequences; 20% to 25% were detected once. The top ten clones comprise around 20% of the sample.

The source is a man in his late teens or twenties who had mild COVID-19 (a few samples of this study predate the infection). The sample titles of this study are shuffled in the database, so cell type and time point are left out; the donor was told from shared clones. The chain is assembled from TRBV19 and TRBJ1-5; confidence is insufficient to name the D gene. The sample was PBMCs or a T cell subset sorted from them (not recorded which). CDR3 region: CASSIGGNQPQHF. The nucleotides are TGTGCCAGTAGTATAGGAGGTAATCAGCCCCAGCATTTT.